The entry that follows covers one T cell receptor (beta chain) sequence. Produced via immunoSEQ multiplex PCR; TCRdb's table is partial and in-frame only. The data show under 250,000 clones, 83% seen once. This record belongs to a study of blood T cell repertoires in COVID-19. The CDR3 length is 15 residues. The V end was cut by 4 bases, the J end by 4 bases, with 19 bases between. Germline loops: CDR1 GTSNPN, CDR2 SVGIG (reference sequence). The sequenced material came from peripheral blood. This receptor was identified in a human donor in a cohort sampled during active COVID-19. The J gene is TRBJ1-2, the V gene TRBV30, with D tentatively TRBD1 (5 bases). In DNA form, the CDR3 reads TGTGCCTGGATTAGGGACCGGATGGGGGGCTATGGCTACACCTTC. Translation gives CAWIRDRMGGYGYTF.